A single sample is the source of the 24 T cell receptor beta chains below, sequenced in a study of blood T cell repertoires in COVID-19. Sequenced by immunoSEQ multiplex PCR; TCRdb stores in-frame clones only, minus some. The sample has 200,000 to 300,000 clones; approximately 84% are singletons. Sequencing was carried out using peripheral blood. The origin of the receptors is a woman aged 80 or older with acute or convalescent COVID-19.

The CDR3 spells CASSQDRNPNQPQHF. The DNA for the CDR3 is TGTGCCAGCAGCCAAGACAGGAACCCCAATCAGCCCCAGCATTTT. This rearrangement joins TRBV4-2 to TRBJ1-5; D call uncertain. CDR3 length equals 15 residues. CDR1 and CDR2 (germline): LGHNA, YNFKEQ. V lost 0 bases, J lost 3 bases, and 9 bases lay in between.

The chain is built from TRBV7-3 and TRBJ2-6; no clear D gene. The CDR3 length is 15 residues. CDR1 and CDR2 (germline): SGHTA, FQGTGA. V gave up 5 bases and J gave up 1 base, with 9 bases separating them. In DNA form, the CDR3 reads TGTGCCAGCAGCCAGCAGGTTTCTGGGGCCAACGTCCTGACTTTC. Translation: CASSQQVSGANVLTF. Based on the CDR3 plus reference TRBV7-3 and TRBJ2-6, the full variable domain is GAGVSQTPSNKVTEKGKYVELRCDPISGHTALYWYRQSLGQGPEFLIYFQGTGAADDSGLPNDRFFAVRPEGSVSTLKIQRTERGDSAVYLCASSQQVSGANVLTFGAGSRLTVL.

The V and J genes are TRBV3-1 (or the pseudogene TRBV3-2) and TRBJ2-7, with D perhaps TRBD2 (5 bases). Trimming pared 1 base from V and 7 bases from J, leaving 14 bases between. Germline CDR1 LGHDT, CDR2 YNNKEL (reference sequence). The CDR3 length is 14 residues. In DNA form, the CDR3 reads TGTGCCAGCAGCCAAGCTCCAGAGCGAGGGGAGCAGTACTTC. Translated, it gives CASSQAPERGEQYF.

The chain recombines TRBV19 with TRBJ1-2, with TRBD1 identical over 9 bases. Losses at the gene ends were 5 bases for V and 2 bases for J; bases not matched to a gene: 3. Germline CDR1 LNHDA, CDR2 SQIVND (reference sequence). CDR3 length equals 14 residues. DNA of the CDR3: TGTGCCAGTAGTCCGGGACAGGGAAACTATGGCTACACCTTC. Encoded protein: CASSPGQGNYGYTF.

The chain is built from TRBV7-8 and TRBJ1-3; D unresolved. CDR3 size: 15 residues. CDR1 is SGHVS and CDR2 is FQNEAQ in the germline V gene. V was cut by 3 bases and J by 2 bases, with 11 bases left in between. CDR3 sequence (DNA): TGTGCCAGCAGCTTCCGAGCGGCACCTGGAAACACCATATATTTT. It translates to CASSFRAAPGNTIYF.

This clone has just a few counts. The rearrangement joins TRBV7-6 to TRBJ2-7, with 14 bases aligning to TRBD2. The J segment lost 0 bases and the V segment lost 5 bases, leaving 9 bases of the junction unmatched. Germline V gene data show CDR1 as SGHVS and CDR2 as FNYEAQ. CDR3 length equals 18 residues. CDR3 sequence reads: CASSMGLAGEGVSYEQYF. The CDR3 DNA follows: TGTGCCAGCAGCATGGGACTAGCGGGAGAGGGTGTCTCCTACGAGCAGTACTTC.

The chain links TRBV6-6 to TRBJ2-1; TRBD1 might be the D (6 bases). This CDR3 has 13 residues. V was cut by 2 bases and J by 7 bases, with 9 bases left in between. Germline CDR1 is MNHNY and CDR2 is SVGAGI (reference sequence). DNA for the CDR3: TGTGCCAGCAGTTACGGGACAAAGAATGAGCAGTTCTTC. Encoded protein: CASSYGTKNEQFF.

Regarding this clone: Different DNA sequences within this sample yield the same CDR3. The chain's CDR3 is CASSQGGSGADTQYF. The CDR3 DNA follows: TGTGCCAGCAGCCAAGGCGGGAGTGGTGCAGATACGCAGTATTTT. This sequence joins TRBV4-2 and TRBJ2-3, with TRBD2 matching 7 bases. The CDR3 length is 15 residues. The V and J ends lost 1 base and 4 bases, in that order; junction bases with no gene match: 5. Germline V CDR1 and CDR2: LGHNA, YNFKEQ.

The rearrangement joins TRBV14 to TRBJ1-2; D is uncertain. The V and J ends lost 4 bases and 7 bases respectively, with 22 bases between them. CDR3 length: 16 residues. Germline V gene lookup returns CDR1 SGHDN and CDR2 FVKESK. This CDR3 is CASSPLSASGKGGYTF. DNA of the CDR3: TGTGCCAGCAGCCCCCTTTCGGCGTCGGGTAAAGGTGGCTACACCTTC.

There are a few counts of this clone. V usage is TRBV12-3 or TRBV12-4 and J usage is TRBJ2-1; D is perhaps TRBD2 (5 bases). V dropped 1 base and J dropped 12 bases, with 13 bases sitting between them. The CDR3 totals 13 residues. The CDR3: CASSLDEPRGQFF. The CDR3 nucleotides are TGTGCCAGCAGTTTAGATGAGCCCCGGGGGCAGTTCTTC.

V gene TRBV19 combines with J gene TRBJ1-2; D is unclear. The CDR3 has 11 residues. Germline-derived CDR1 and CDR2 are LNHDA and SQIVND (reference sequence). V gave up 4 bases and J gave up 8 bases, with 8 bases separating them. The CDR3 region has the DNA TGTGCCAGTAGTACCGGGTTGGGCTACACCTTC. Translated, it gives CASSTGLGYTF.

The V gene is TRBV2, the J gene TRBJ2-1; D may be TRBD2 (6 bases). The V gene's germline CDR1 is SNHLY and CDR2 FYNNEI. The CDR3 sequence is 14 residues long. Trimming pared 4 bases from V and 3 bases from J, leaving 10 bases between. The CDR3 DNA reads as TGTGCCAGCAGTGCCCGGACTAACTACAATGAGCAGTTCTTC. Protein: CASSARTNYNEQFF.

The rearrangement links TRBV29-1 to TRBJ1-1; 9 bases align to TRBD1. The germline V gene has CDR1 SQVTM and CDR2 ANQGSEA. V lost 7 bases, J lost 1 base, and 7 bases stayed unmatched. This CDR3 region has 14 residues. The CDR3: CSAGPGQGNTEAFF. The DNA for the CDR3 is TGCAGCGCTGGGCCGGGACAGGGGAACACTGAAGCTTTCTTT.

This chain joins TRBV15 and TRBJ1-4, with a weak D call TRBD1 (6 bases). Germline V CDR1 and CDR2: LNHNV, YYDKDF (reference sequence). The CDR3 length is 16 residues. V was cut by 0 bases and J by 8 bases, with 16 bases left in between. The CDR3 sequence is CATSRDGGGESEKLFF. The CDR3 nucleotides read TGTGCCACCAGCAGAGATGGGGGCGGAGAGTCGGAAAAACTGTTTTTT.

The V gene is TRBV28, the J gene TRBJ2-7, with a tentative D call TRBD2 (5 bases). V was cut by 1 base and J by 2 bases, with 12 bases left in between. The CDR3 is 15 amino acids. Germline loops: CDR1 MDHEN, CDR2 SYDVKM. CDR3 nucleotides: TGTGCCAGCAGTTTATTAGACTCAGCGGCCTACGAGCAGTACTTC. Residues: CASSLLDSAAYEQYF.

This clone was recorded once. This chain joins TRBV10-3 and TRBJ1-2, with 7 bases that match TRBD1. CDR3 length: 15 amino acids. V trimming: 3 bases; J trimming: 4 bases; junction bases outside the gene matches: 8. Germline lookup yields CDR1 ENHRY and CDR2 SYGVKD. In nucleotides, the CDR3 is TGTGCCATCAGTGACCCAGACAGGGACTCCTATGGCTACACCTTC. This translates into CAISDPDRDSYGYTF.

J is TRBJ2-3 and V is TRBV4-1; 8 nucleotides align to TRBD2. The CDR3 sequence is 15 residues long. V was pared by 3 bases and J by 7 bases, with 9 bases of the junction left unmatched. Germline lookup yields CDR1 MGHRA and CDR2 YSYEKL. Here the CDR3 reads CASSQTGGPSYTQYF. The CDR3 DNA sequence: TGCGCCAGCAGCCAGACGGGGGGGCCTTCTTATACGCAGTATTTT.

V usage is TRBV19 and J usage is TRBJ2-2; possibly TRBD2 for D (7 bases). V shed 4 bases and J shed 5 bases, with 29 bases lying between them. CDR1 is LNHDA and CDR2 is SQIVND in the germline V gene (reference sequence). This CDR3 is 20 amino acids long. CDR3 nucleotides: TGTGCCAGTAGTAAGATGAGTCCCCAGGGGATTAGCGGGCTTACCGGGGAGCTGTTTTTT. This encodes CASSKMSPQGISGLTGELFF. Based on the CDR3 plus reference TRBV19 and TRBJ2-2, the full variable domain is DGGITQSPKYLFRKEGQNVTLSCEQNLNHDAMYWYRQDPGQGLRLIYYSQIVNDFQKGDIAEGYSVSREKKESFPLTVTSAQKNPTAFYLCASSKMSPQGISGLTGELFFGEGSRLTVL.

This rearrangement joins TRBV7-9 to TRBJ1-1; 7 nucleotides agree with TRBD1. V was pared by 2 bases and J by 1 base, with 4 bases of the junction left unmatched. This CDR3 has 15 amino acids. Per the germline V gene, CDR1 is SEHNR and CDR2 is FQNEAQ (reference sequence). The CDR3 region is CASSLRTGANTEAFF. The CDR3 region has the DNA TGTGCCAGCAGCTTACGAACAGGGGCGAACACTGAAGCTTTCTTT.

Notes on this clone: The identical CDR3 is also encoded by other nucleotide sequences in the sample. The chain employs TRBV18 and TRBJ1-6; TRBD1 matches 11 bases. Germline V CDR1 and CDR2: KGHSH, LQKENI. The CDR3 totals 14 residues. With V trimmed by 3 bases and J by 10 bases, 2 bases remained unmatched. CDR3 region: CASSPGTGGSPLHF. The CDR3 bases are TGTGCCAGCTCACCCGGGACAGGGGGGTCACCCCTCCACTTT. The full variable domain, with the rest looked up from reference TRBV18 and TRBJ1-6, is NAGVMQNPRHLVRRRGQEARLRCSPMKGHSHVYWYRQLPEEGLKFMVYLQKENIIDESGMPKERFSAEFPKEGPSILRIQQVVRGDSAAYFCASSPGTGGSPLHFGNGTRLTVT.

V is TRBV5-1 and J is TRBJ1-2, with TRBD1 identical over 7 bases. Germline lookup yields CDR1 SGHRS and CDR2 YFSETQ. The V gene end was trimmed by 0 bases and the J gene end by 8 bases; junction bases not matched to a gene: 7. This CDR3 is 14 amino acids long. The CDR3 DNA reads TGCGCCAGCAGCTTGGGACAGGGCGCTTGGGGCTACACCTTC. Amino acids: CASSLGQGAWGYTF.

V is TRBV28 and J is TRBJ1-1; possibly TRBD1 for D (6 bases). Trimming left V 6 bases short and J 5 bases short, with 19 bases between. Germline CDR1 and CDR2: MDHEN and SYDVKM. The CDR3 runs 15 residues. Here the CDR3 reads CASSPNWGGGTEAFF. CDR3 DNA sequence: TGTGCCAGCAGCCCTAATTGGGGGGGCGGTACTGAAGCTTTCTTT. The whole variable domain, filled in from reference TRBV28 and TRBJ1-1, reads DVKVTQSSRYLVKRTGEKVFLECVQDMDHENMFWYRQDPGLGLRLIYFSYDVKMKEKGDIPEGYSVSREKKERFSLILESASTNQTSMYLCASSPNWGGGTEAFFGQGTRLTVV.

The gene calls are TRBV28 and TRBJ2-7; 11 bases match TRBD2. V dropped 5 bases and J dropped 4; count of bases not matched to a gene: 4. From germline, CDR1 is MDHEN and CDR2 SYDVKM. The CDR3 is made up of 14 amino acids. CDR3 in amino acids: CASSPRTSGYEQYF. Written as DNA, the CDR3 is TGTGCCAGCAGTCCCCGGACTAGCGGGTACGAGCAGTACTTC. Variable domain in full (rest from reference TRBV28 and TRBJ2-7): DVKVTQSSRYLVKRTGEKVFLECVQDMDHENMFWYRQDPGLGLRLIYFSYDVKMKEKGDIPEGYSVSREKKERFSLILESASTNQTSMYLCASSPRTSGYEQYFGPGTRLTVT.

The V call is TRBV20-1, the J call TRBJ2-2; possible D gene TRBD2, 6 bases. Germline V gene data show CDR1 as DFQATT and CDR2 as SNEGSKA (reference sequence). V gave up 3 bases and J gave up 0 bases, with 11 bases separating them. The CDR3 spans 15 residues. The CDR3 region has the DNA TGCAGTGCTAGTCAACCGGGGGCGAACACCGGGGAGCTGTTTTTT. Its protein is CSASQPGANTGELFF.